The 15 T cell receptor beta chains reported below all come from one sample, sequenced in a study of T cell repertoires in cytomegalovirus infection (dated by TCRdb to the late 2010s). Sequencing was carried out with an Illumina HiSeq 1500. TCRdb cleaned the public reads at Q25 with fastp, built clones with MiXCR and kept in-frame beta chains. Every entry covers one CDR3 protein and lists the most common genes and DNA from its rows. The sample table holds hundreds of thousands of distinct CDR3 sequences, of which around 18% were seen once. The top ten hold under 9% of the sample. The sample comprised PBMCs. These receptors were taken from a human donor in good health (CMV status not recorded). Some clones in this sample may be carry-over from other donors' samples.

A few counts support this clonotype. The chain links TRBV6-5 to TRBJ2-3, with 11 bases identical to TRBD2. The CDR3 contains 16 residues. The V segment lost 6 bases and the J segment 3 bases; nucleotides outside the gene matches: 8. Germline V lookup: CDR1 MNHEY, CDR2 SVGAGI. The CDR3 bases are TGTGCCAGCAGGCCCCAGACTAGCGGGGATACAGATACGCAGTATTTT. Protein product: CASRPQTSGDTDTQYF.

This clonotype has at least ten counts. This rearrangement joins TRBV7-2 to TRBJ1-1, with D uncertain. Germline CDR1 reads SGHTA; CDR2 reads FQGNSA. V was cut by 0 bases and J by 11 bases, with 16 bases left in between. This CDR3 is 14 amino acids long. The CDR3, as DNA: TGTGCCAGCAGCTTAGCGAGTGGCATTTCGGAGGCTTTCTTT. This translates into CASSLASGISEAFF.

There are a few counts of this clonotype. The chain's CDR3 is CASSHTGTGLPGELFF. The CDR3 DNA sequence: TGCGCCAGCAGCCACACCGGGACAGGGTTACCCGGGGAGCTGTTTTTT. J is TRBJ2-2 and V is TRBV4-3; TRBD1 agrees at 9 bases. The germline V gene has CDR1 LGHNA and CDR2 YSLEER. V lost 3 bases, J lost 6 bases, and 8 bases stayed unmatched. CDR3 length: 16 amino acids.

This clonotype has a count of ten or more. The chain uses TRBV6-1 and TRBJ1-1, with a possible D match to TRBD1 (5 bases). CDR3 length equals 11 residues. Trimming stripped 10 bases from V and 8 bases from J, with 14 bases between. Germline V lookup: CDR1 MNHNS, CDR2 SASEGT. The CDR3, as DNA: TGTGCCACCGTGGGCGGGGACGAAGCTTTCTTT. Translation gives CATVGGDEAFF.

A word on this clonotype: A much larger clone sits a single nucleotide away, making a read error possible. The genes are TRBV7-8 and TRBJ1-2, with a weak D call TRBD1 (5 bases). Trimming pared 5 bases from V and 8 bases from J, leaving 15 bases between. This CDR3 spans 13 amino acids. Per the germline V gene, CDR1 is SGHVS and CDR2 is FQNEAQ. CDR3 in DNA: TGTGCCAGCAGCGAACAGGACTGGGCCGGCTACACCTTC. This translates into CASSEQDWAGYTF.

This clonotype occurred many times. The J gene is TRBJ2-5, the V gene TRBV7-2, with TRBD1 identical over 7 bases. CDR3 length: 14 residues. Germline CDR1 reads SGHTA; CDR2 reads FQGNSA. V dropped 3 bases and J dropped 1; count of bases not matched to a gene: 2. Written as DNA, the CDR3 is TGTGCCAGCAGCTTCGGGACAGCCCAAGAGACCCAGTACTTC. Amino acid sequence: CASSFGTAQETQYF.

V is TRBV7-2 and J is TRBJ1-5, with 7 bases matching TRBD1. Trimming took 2 bases from V and 5 from J; bases not matched to a gene: 12. Germline V lookup: CDR1 SGHTA, CDR2 FQGNSA. CDR3 length: 17 amino acids. In nucleotides, the CDR3 is TGTGCCAGCAGCTTACAAGGCAAAGGCCAGGGGGATCAGCCCCAGCATTTT. Protein sequence: CASSLQGKGQGDQPQHF.

This clonotype was seen more than once but under ten times. The chain recombines TRBV19 with TRBJ2-6; 10 bases are a match to TRBD1. Germline lookup yields CDR1 LNHDA and CDR2 SQIVND (reference sequence). The CDR3 has 15 residues. V shed 5 bases and J 4 bases; nucleotides not matched to a gene: 2. CDR3 nucleotide sequence: TGTGCCAGTAGTGACAGGGGGCTAGGGGCCAACGTCCTGACTTTC. Its protein is CASSDRGLGANVLTF.

This clonotype has at least ten counts. The genes are TRBV10-3 and TRBJ1-2, with D hard to call. The CDR3 runs to 15 residues. The germline gives CDR1 ENHRY, CDR2 SYGVKD. V lost 0 bases and J lost 4, with 12 bases in between. Written as DNA, the CDR3 is TGTGCCATCAGTGAGTCGACGTCCGGGGTCTATGGCTACACCTTC. This encodes CAISESTSGVYGYTF.

This clonotype was counted between two and nine times. CDR3 nucleotide sequence: TGTGCCACTAGTATATCGCGGGCGCGCGTCAACACCGGGGAGCTGTTTTTT. Its protein product is CATSISRARVNTGELFF. This chain links TRBV6-2 or TRBV6-3 with TRBJ2-2; D is perhaps TRBD2 (5 bases). Trimming removed 10 bases from V and 2 bases from J, with 23 bases in between. The germline CDR1 and CDR2 sequences are MNHEY and SVGEGT. The CDR3 extends over 17 amino acids.

This clonotype appeared a few times. The V gene is TRBV2, the J gene TRBJ2-7; 8 bases fit TRBD1. The CDR3 loop spans 16 amino acids. The V segment lost 8 bases and the J segment 8 bases; nucleotides outside the gene matches: 20. Germline V lookup: CDR1 SNHLY, CDR2 FYNNEI. As DNA, the CDR3 is TGTGCCAGCCGTTGGGGTGGGGGACAGGAGGCTCCCCAGCAGTACTTC. Translation: CASRWGGGQEAPQQYF.

There are a few counts of this clonotype. This chain links TRBV19 with TRBJ1-5; no firm D call. Germline assignment: CDR1 LNHDA and CDR2 SQIVND (reference sequence). This CDR3 spans 13 amino acids. The V gene lost 0 bases and the J gene lost 5 bases, with 5 bases spanning the gap. Here the CDR3 reads CASSIDWDQPQHF. Written as DNA, the CDR3 is TGTGCCAGTAGTATAGATTGGGATCAGCCCCAGCATTTT.

This clonotype was detected ten times or more. The chain links TRBV6-1 to TRBJ2-7; 7 nucleotides align to TRBD2. Germline CDR1 is MNHNS and CDR2 is SASEGT. The CDR3 has 17 amino acids. J gave up 0 bases and V 7 bases, and 15 bases lay outside the gene matches. CDR3 protein: CASIQEHSGDYSYEQYF. In DNA form, the CDR3 reads TGTGCCAGCATCCAAGAGCACAGCGGGGACTACTCCTACGAGCAGTACTTC.

The genes are TRBV20-1 and TRBJ1-1; D is undetermined. Germline V CDR1 and CDR2: DFQATT, SNEGSKA (reference sequence). This CDR3 is 12 amino acids long. Trimming left V 6 bases short and J 7 bases short, with 15 bases between. In DNA, the CDR3 is TGCAGTGCCGGAGGTTCGTACAATGAAGCTTTCTTT. Amino acid sequence: CSAGGSYNEAFF.

The chain has TRBV2 and TRBJ2-1, with D tentatively TRBD1 or TRBD2 (5 bases each). The CDR3 contains 13 residues. Germline V gene data show CDR1 as SNHLY and CDR2 as FYNNEI. V lost 8 bases, J lost 3 bases, and 11 bases lay in between. Here the CDR3 DNA reads TGTGCCAGCGGCGGTGGGGGCTACAATGAGCAGTTCTTC. The encoded protein is CASGGGGYNEQFF.